These 25 T cell receptor beta chains came from one sample sequenced in a study of T-cell reconstitution after alpha-beta-depleted transplantation in children. Preparation of the TCRbeta library involved a method that used unique molecular identifiers. TCRdb independently ran MiXCR on the PCR reads; one entry per CDR3 protein. In the table there are about 610,000 distinct CDR3 sequences, about 10% of which are singletons. This material consisted of PBMCs from the stem cell graft donor, taken from the stem cell graft. These TCRs come from a human donor who donated a stem cell graft to a child with acute myeloid leukemia.

This clonotype was seen only a few times. This chain uses TRBV15 with TRBJ1-2; TRBD1 matches 9 bases. In germline, CDR1 is LNHNV, CDR2 YYDKDF (reference sequence). The CDR3 spans 14 residues. V shed 6 bases and J 4 bases; nucleotides not matched to a gene: 6. This chain's CDR3 is CATSGDRVGYGYTF. The CDR3 DNA sequence: TGTGCCACCAGTGGGGACAGGGTTGGCTATGGCTACACCTTC.

V and J are TRBV7-3 and TRBJ2-1; D possibly corresponds to TRBD2 (6 bases). Deletions cut 5 bases from V and 4 bases from J, with 12 bases between. The CDR3 totals 14 residues. The V gene's germline CDR1 is SGHTA and CDR2 FQGTGA. The CDR3 coding sequence is TGTGCCAGCAGCCGGGGCGGGGAGTACAATGAGCAGTTCTTC. Translating it yields CASSRGGEYNEQFF.

In DNA form, the CDR3 reads TGCGCCAGTCAGCTTGGCGCAGGGGGAACAGATACGCAGTATTTT. As protein: CASQLGAGGTDTQYF. The chain employs TRBV5-1 and TRBJ2-3, with 7 bases aligning to TRBD1. Germline V gene lookup returns CDR1 SGHRS and CDR2 YFSETQ. The CDR3 runs to 15 residues. The ends lost 8 bases at V and 3 bases at J; junction bases unmatched: 12.

The chain is built from TRBV9 and TRBJ2-7, with 12 bases fitting TRBD2. The CDR3 is made up of 16 amino acids. With 0 bases clipped from V and 7 bases from J, the junction kept 8 bases outside the gene matches. Germline V gene sequence: CDR1 SGDLS, CDR2 YYNGEE. The CDR3 coding sequence is TGTGCCAGCAGCGTAGATCCTAGCGGGAGGGCTGGGGAGCAGTACTTC. Translated, it gives CASSVDPSGRAGEQYF.

This clonotype was seen a handful of times. CDR3 nucleotides: TGTGCCAGCAGTCCAAAAACAGGGGGCTATGGCTACACCTTC. Its protein product is CASSPKTGGYGYTF. The chain joins TRBV7-2 to TRBJ1-2, with TRBD1 matching 8 bases. There are 14 residues in the CDR3. Germline V gives CDR1 SGHTA, CDR2 FQGNSA. With 6 bases clipped from V and 4 bases from J, the junction kept 7 bases outside the gene matches.

Only a few counts were recorded for this clonotype. This chain links TRBV29-1 with TRBJ2-2; the D gene is possibly TRBD2 (6 bases). V lost 6 bases to trimming and J lost 3 bases, with 17 bases between them. The CDR3 is 15 amino acids. From germline, CDR1 is SQVTM and CDR2 ANQGSEA. The CDR3 DNA reads TGCAGCGTCGGGACTCACAAAACCCACACCGGGGAGCTGTTTTTT. This sequence encodes CSVGTHKTHTGELFF.

This clonotype was seen more than once but under ten times. The V gene is TRBV30, the J gene TRBJ2-7, with a tentative D call TRBD2 (5 bases). V gave up 1 base and J gave up 4 bases, with 8 bases separating them. Germline CDR1 GTSNPN, CDR2 SVGIG (reference sequence). This CDR3 is 12 amino acids long. The CDR3 DNA reads as TGTGCCTGGAGTGGGGAGAGATACGAGCAGTACTTC. It yields the protein CAWSGERYEQYF.

This rearrangement joins TRBV5-1 to TRBJ2-3; no definite D call. Germline CDR1 reads SGHRS; CDR2 reads YFSETQ. The CDR3 spans 14 residues. Trimming took 0 bases from V and 2 from J, leaving 7 bases between them. CDR3 in DNA: TGCGCCAGCAGCTTGGGGCATGCCACAGATACGCAGTATTTT. The encoded protein is CASSLGHATDTQYF. The whole variable domain, filled in from reference TRBV5-1 and TRBJ2-3, reads KAGVTQTPRYLIKTRGQQVTLSCSPISGHRSVSWYQQTPGQGLQFLFEYFSETQRNKGNFPGRFSGRQFSNSRSEMNVSTLELGDSALYLCASSLGHATDTQYFGPGTRLTVL.

In its sample, this clonotype was seen many times. V usage is TRBV3-1 and J usage is TRBJ2-7; the D gene is possibly TRBD1 (6 bases). The CDR3 is 17 residues long. V lost 0 bases and J lost 0, with 15 bases in between. From germline, CDR1 is LGHDT and CDR2 YNNKEL (reference sequence). CDR3 coding DNA: TGTGCCAGCAGCCAAGATAGGGGGACGGTGAGCTCCTACGAGCAGTACTTC. It yields the protein CASSQDRGTVSSYEQYF.

The chain recombines TRBV6-2 or TRBV6-3 with TRBJ2-1, with D tentatively TRBD2 (6 bases). The germline gives CDR1 MNHEY, CDR2 SVGEGT. This CDR3 is 16 amino acids long. Trimming pared 0 bases from V and 8 bases from J, leaving 17 bases between. The CDR3 coding sequence is TGTGCCAGCAGTTACTCGGGGCGGGGCCCCATGGATGAGCAGTTCTTC. Its protein product is CASSYSGRGPMDEQFF.

This chain connects TRBV6-2 or TRBV6-3 to TRBJ2-3; D is perhaps TRBD2 (5 bases). This CDR3 is built from 12 residues. With 8 bases removed from V and 7 bases from J, the gap between germline ends came to 13 bases. From germline, CDR1 is MNHEY and CDR2 SVGEGT. The CDR3 loop is CASLRSGNTQYF. CDR3 coding DNA: TGTGCCAGCTTGCGCTCGGGAAATACGCAGTATTTT.

On this clonotype itself: A much larger clone is a single base away; this may be a read error. This chain connects TRBV3-1 to TRBJ2-2; D possibly corresponds to TRBD2 (6 bases). CDR1 LGHDT and CDR2 YNNKEL come from the germline V gene (reference sequence). This CDR3 is 16 amino acids long. Here the CDR3 reads CASRQALSGSTGELFF. The CDR3 nucleotides are TGTGCCAGCAGACAAGCTCTTAGCGGCTCCACCGGGGAGCTGTTTTTT.

The chain carries TRBV4-2 and TRBJ2-2; TRBD1 aligns across 9 bases. Germline loops: CDR1 LGHNA, CDR2 YNFKEQ. The CDR3 is 18 amino acids. The V segment lost 1 base and the J segment 2 bases; nucleotides outside the gene matches: 8. This CDR3 is CASSQGTGGLLNTGELFF. CDR3 sequence (DNA): TGTGCCAGCAGCCAAGGCACAGGGGGCTTACTAAACACCGGGGAGCTGTTTTTT.

This clonotype was counted only a few times. This chain joins TRBV4-2 and TRBJ1-1; D is undetermined. V gave up 0 bases and J gave up 2 bases, with 13 bases separating them. The CDR3 has 16 amino acids. The V gene's germline CDR1 is LGHNA and CDR2 YNFKEQ. The CDR3 protein is CASSQDTRPPNTEAFF. CDR3 DNA: TGTGCCAGCAGCCAAGATACTCGCCCTCCCAACACTGAAGCTTTCTTT.

This clonotype has only a few counts. This chain links TRBV28 with TRBJ2-2, with 9 nucleotides matching TRBD1. In germline, CDR1 is MDHEN, CDR2 SYDVKM. V shed 0 bases, J shed 6 bases, and the junction held 5 bases outside the gene matches. This CDR3 spans 16 amino acids. CDR3 loop: CASSLWTGGGPGELFF. DNA for the CDR3: TGTGCCAGCAGTTTATGGACAGGGGGGGGCCCCGGGGAGCTGTTTTTT.

In its sample, this clonotype was seen many times. The rearrangement uses TRBV20-1 and TRBJ2-7, with D tentatively TRBD2 (5 bases). CDR1 and CDR2 (germline): DFQATT, SNEGSKA (reference sequence). The length of the CDR3 is 14 residues. The V and J ends lost 0 bases and 7 bases respectively, with 16 bases between them. The CDR3 nucleotides read TGCAGTGCTAGAGACGCAAGCGGACCCTGGGAGCAGTACTTC. Translated, it gives CSARDASGPWEQYF.

This clonotype was counted only a few times. The chain employs TRBV30 and TRBJ1-2; D might be TRBD1 (5 bases). With 0 bases removed from V and 4 bases from J, the gap between germline ends came to 18 bases. The germline gives CDR1 GTSNPN, CDR2 SVGIG (reference sequence). The CDR3 loop spans 16 amino acids. CDR3 residues: CAWSVHPREDIYGYTF. For the CDR3, the DNA is TGTGCCTGGAGTGTACACCCCAGGGAGGATATCTATGGCTACACCTTC.

This chain connects TRBV28 to TRBJ1-4, with 7 bases that match TRBD1. Looked up from germline, CDR1 is MDHEN and CDR2 is SYDVKM. The CDR3 covers 15 residues. V shed 2 bases, J shed 4 bases, and the junction held 4 bases outside the gene matches. The CDR3 loop is CASSLGGQNNEKLFF. DNA of the CDR3: TGTGCCAGCAGTTTAGGGGGACAGAATAATGAAAAACTGTTTTTT.

Many counts were recorded for this clonotype. The chain couples TRBV15 to TRBJ2-1, with 10 nucleotides matching TRBD1. Germline CDR1 is LNHNV and CDR2 is YYDKDF (reference sequence). The CDR3 runs 15 residues. J lost 7 bases, V lost 5 bases, and 8 bases had no gene match. CDR3 sequence reads: CATSPRQGAKNEQFF. CDR3 in DNA: TGTGCCACCAGCCCCAGACAGGGGGCGAAGAATGAGCAGTTCTTC.

This clonotype was detected only once. The chain is built from TRBV5-6 and TRBJ2-6; D is perhaps TRBD2 (6 bases). The CDR3 totals 19 residues. The V end lost 0 bases, the J end lost 0 bases, and 16 bases lay between the germline ends. Germline loops: CDR1 SGHDT, CDR2 YYEEEE. As DNA, the CDR3 is TGTGCCAGCAGCTTGGCAGGAGGGATCACCATCTCTGGGGCCAACGTCCTGACTTTC. Amino acid sequence: CASSLAGGITISGANVLTF.

CDR3: CSVERQGYTEAFF. The CDR3 nucleotides read TGCAGCGTTGAACGACAGGGTTACACTGAAGCTTTCTTT. This rearrangement joins TRBV29-1 to TRBJ1-1, with TRBD1 matching over 7 bases. Germline CDR1 is SQVTM and CDR2 is ANQGSEA. The CDR3 consists of 13 residues. The ends lost 2 bases at V and 3 bases at J; junction bases unmatched: 3.

This clonotype was found many times. The J gene is TRBJ2-1, the V gene TRBV11-2; TRBD2 matches at 10 bases. J lost 0 bases, V lost 3 bases, and 8 bases had no gene match. Germline V CDR1 and CDR2: SGHAT, FQNNGV. The CDR3 contains 18 residues. In DNA, the CDR3 is TGTGCCAGCAGCTTTAGTAGCGGGAGGCATTCCTCCTACAATGAGCAGTTCTTC. Protein sequence: CASSFSSGRHSSYNEQFF.

This chain links TRBV29-1 with TRBJ1-1; possibly TRBD1 for D (5 bases). The length of the CDR3 is 13 residues. Germline CDR1 is SQVTM and CDR2 is ANQGSEA. With 4 bases removed from V and 1 base from J, the gap between germline ends came to 10 bases. The CDR3 sequence: CSVGGSSNTEAFF. CDR3 DNA sequence: TGCAGCGTTGGGGGGAGTTCGAACACTGAAGCTTTCTTT.

This clonotype was found a few times. The DNA for the CDR3 is TGCGCCAGCAGCCACGGGACAGGGGCTGCCGGGGAGCTGTTTTTT. It yields the protein CASSHGTGAAGELFF. The V call is TRBV4-3, the J call TRBJ2-2; TRBD1 agrees at 10 bases. This CDR3 region has 15 residues. Trimming at V came to 3 bases and at J to 6 bases, leaving 4 bases not matched to a gene. Germline CDR1 and CDR2: LGHNA and YSLEER.

CDR3 in amino acids: CAIKLAGEETQYF. The CDR3 DNA follows: TGTGCCATCAAGCTAGCGGGAGAAGAGACCCAGTACTTC. This chain uses TRBV10-3 with TRBJ2-5; 10 bases align to TRBD2. V lost 7 bases and J lost 3; bases outside the gene matches: 2. The CDR3 sequence is 13 residues long. Germline assignment: CDR1 ENHRY and CDR2 SYGVKD.